One sample yielded the 15 T cell receptor beta chains listed below, sequenced in a study of regulatory T cells in long-lasting Graves disease. As to time point: newly diagnosed GD, antithyroid drugs for less than 3 months. The TCR library used RNA extracted from PBMCs. Combining iRepertoire HTBI primers with Arm-PCR of CDR3 regions, the authors built TCR beta libraries. TCRdb passed the multiplex PCR reads through MiXCR, listing each CDR3 protein once. The sample records over 500,000 distinct CDR3 sequences, about 16% being singletons. The data were also submitted as part of a second study, on T cells in Graves' hyperthyroidism and ophthalmopathy.

The sequencing here drew on peripheral blood mononuclear cells (PBMCs), taken at new diagnosis, from a patient treated with antithyroid drugs. These receptors all stem from a man in his late teens or twenties with Graves disease.

This clonotype was counted a single time. The chain recombines TRBV28 with TRBJ2-7; 7 bases agree with TRBD1. Trimming took 8 bases from V and 5 from J; bases not matched to a gene: 15. CDR1 and CDR2 from the germline V gene are MDHEN and SYDVKM. The CDR3 length is 15 residues. CDR3 amino acids: CASDDPSQGIHEQYF. The CDR3 region has the DNA TGTGCCAGCGACGACCCCTCACAGGGGATCCACGAGCAGTACTTC.

The sample holds many counts of this clonotype. The chain combines TRBV6-9 with TRBJ2-1; D gene ambiguous. This CDR3 is built from 15 residues. Germline V gene lookup returns CDR1 MNHGY and CDR2 SVAAGI. V was trimmed by 3 bases and J by 6 bases, leaving 15 bases between them. This CDR3 is CASSYRSVVFNEQFF. CDR3 coding DNA: TGTGCCAGCAGTTACAGGAGCGTGGTATTCAATGAGCAGTTCTTC.

The chain employs TRBV27 and TRBJ2-1; D is unclear. Germline lookup yields CDR1 MNHEY and CDR2 SMNVEV (reference sequence). Trimming took 0 bases from V and 7 from J, leaving 7 bases between them. This CDR3 has 13 amino acids. The CDR3 is CASSLSLTNEQFF. DNA for the CDR3: TGTGCCAGCAGTTTATCCTTGACAAATGAGCAGTTCTTC.

This clonotype was detected a few times. The rearrangement links TRBV27 to TRBJ2-2; 8 bases align to TRBD1. The junction had 10 bases not matched to a gene; V was cut back by 3 bases and J by 4 bases. Per the germline V gene, CDR1 is MNHEY and CDR2 is SMNVEV (reference sequence). The CDR3 is made up of 17 amino acids. CDR3 sequence: CASSFLTGGTTTGELFF. DNA of the CDR3: TGTGCCAGCAGTTTTTTAACAGGGGGGACGACCACCGGGGAGCTGTTTTTT.

The rearrangement links TRBV6-2 or TRBV6-3 to TRBJ1-2; possible D gene TRBD1, 6 bases. This CDR3 is 13 amino acids long. V was trimmed by 6 bases and J by 4 bases, leaving 12 bases between them. CDR1 and CDR2 from the germline V gene are MNHEY and SVGEGT. The CDR3 DNA reads TGTGCCAGCAGGACCGGGACAATCTATGGCTACACCTTC. This sequence encodes CASRTGTIYGYTF.

This clonotype was picked up many times. The chain employs TRBV12-5 and TRBJ1-1; possibly TRBD1 for D (5 bases). Trimming cost V 6 bases and J 1 base, with 21 bases left between them. Germline-derived CDR1 and CDR2 are LGHNT and FRNRAP. The CDR3 is made up of 17 amino acids. The CDR3 sequence is CASGESRDSYGNTEAFF. In DNA, the CDR3 is TGTGCTAGTGGCGAGAGCCGGGACTCCTACGGGAACACTGAAGCTTTCTTT.

The chain has TRBV13 and TRBJ1-6; D may be TRBD1 (6 bases). V lost 8 bases to trimming and J lost 0 bases, with 14 bases between them. CDR3 size: 16 residues. CDR1 and CDR2 (germline): PRHDT, FYEKMQ (reference sequence). The CDR3 DNA is TGTGCCAGCTCACCGCGAGGGGGCTCCTATAATTCACCCCTCCACTTT. This translates into CASSPRGGSYNSPLHF.

The rearrangement joins TRBV10-3 to TRBJ1-4; D is uncertain. Trimming shortened V by 3 bases and J by 3 bases, and 8 bases separated the two germline ends. Per germline, CDR1 ENHRY and CDR2 SYGVKD. The CDR3 spans 14 residues. CDR3 DNA: TGTGCCATCAGTGAATCTGGGGCTAATGAAAAACTGTTTTTT. Translation gives CAISESGANEKLFF.

This clonotype occurred a few times. V and J are TRBV6-2 or TRBV6-3 and TRBJ1-2; D remains unclear. CDR1 and CDR2 (germline): MNHEY, SVGEGT. This CDR3 is built from 14 residues. The germline V and J ends were trimmed by 5 bases and 7 bases, with 17 bases remaining between them. This CDR3 reads CASSEWNRAVGYTF. In DNA form, the CDR3 reads TGTGCCAGCAGTGAATGGAATAGGGCTGTTGGCTACACCTTC.

CDR3 in amino acids: CASSLNPHPRARNSPLHF. The CDR3 bases are TGTGCCAGCAGCTTAAATCCCCACCCGCGGGCACGAAATTCACCCCTCCACTTT. V and J are TRBV7-9 and TRBJ1-6; D remains unclear. This CDR3 is built from 18 residues. V lost 2 bases and J lost 7, with 21 bases in between. Germline V gene data show CDR1 as SEHNR and CDR2 as FQNEAQ (reference sequence).

V usage is TRBV3-1 and J usage is TRBJ2-5; D is unresolved. Germline V CDR1 and CDR2: LGHDT, YNNKEL (reference sequence). The V and J ends lost 0 bases and 5 bases respectively, with 10 bases between them. The CDR3 consists of 14 residues. Here the CDR3 DNA reads TGTGCCAGCAGCCAAGATCTGGGGTTGGAGACCCAGTACTTC. Residues: CASSQDLGLETQYF.

This clonotype has more than one count but fewer than ten. The rearrangement joins TRBV12-3 or TRBV12-4 to TRBJ2-2; 10 bases are shared with TRBD1. This CDR3 region has 15 residues. Trimming took 8 bases from V and 1 from J; bases not matched to a gene: 4. DNA for the CDR3: TGTGCCAGCGGCCGGGACAGGGGGAACACCGGGGAGCTGTTTTTT. Residues: CASGRDRGNTGELFF.

This clonotype was detected ten times or more. This sequence joins TRBV11-1 and TRBJ2-7; D assignment may be TRBD1 or TRBD2 (6 bases each). In germline, CDR1 is SGHAT, CDR2 FQDESV (reference sequence). There are 16 residues in the CDR3. Trimming removed 4 bases from V and 0 bases from J, with 16 bases in between. The CDR3, as DNA: TGTGCCAGCAGCTCAGGGGCCGAGCGGGCCTCCTACGAGCAGTACTTC. This sequence encodes CASSSGAERASYEQYF.

V and J are TRBV5-1 and TRBJ2-5, with a tentative D call TRBD1 (6 bases). V was shortened by 2 bases and J by 0 bases, with 11 bases between the two germline ends. Germline CDR1 is SGHRS and CDR2 is YFSETQ. This CDR3 has 15 amino acids. The CDR3 sequence: CASSFRGSYQETQYF. CDR3 coding DNA: TGCGCCAGCAGCTTCAGGGGTTCGTACCAAGAGACCCAGTACTTC.

As concerns this clonotype: A much bigger clone sits one base away, suggesting this may be a read error. The CDR3 spells CASSPRQTENCEQYF. In DNA form, the CDR3 reads TGTGCCAGCTCACCCCGGCAGACCGAGAACTGCGAGCAGTACTTC. V usage is TRBV18 and J usage is TRBJ2-7; D is unresolved. CDR3 length: 15 amino acids. Germline CDR1 is KGHSH and CDR2 is LQKENI. V dropped 3 bases and J dropped 6 bases, with 18 bases sitting between them.